A single T cell receptor beta chain is shown here with its context. The TCR beta CDR3 regions underwent amplification using RNA transcripts as the source. Carried out on the TCR CDR3, a first-round RT-PCR used the HTBI primer set. Each CDR3 protein is one row after TCRdb ran MiXCR on the multiplex PCR reads. Among 200,000 to 250,000 distinct CDR3 sequences listed, around 19% were seen once. This record belongs to a study of T cells in Graves' hyperthyroidism and ophthalmopathy. Trimming pared 0 bases from V and 4 bases from J, leaving 12 bases between. CDR1 LGHNT and CDR2 FRNRAP come from the germline V gene. CDR3 length equals 15 residues.

This chain connects TRBV12-5 to TRBJ1-1, with a possible D match to TRBD1 (6 bases). Sequenced material: blood. The receptor was isolated from a man aged 40-50 years with Graves' hyperthyroidism. CDR3 amino acids: CASGLVLQGPTEAFF. Written as DNA, the CDR3 is TGTGCTAGTGGTTTGGTACTTCAGGGGCCCACTGAAGCTTTCTTT.